This T cell receptor (beta chain) was recovered during a study of blood T cell repertoires in COVID-19. Original methodology: Scientists estimated how many nucleated cells there were by amplifying reference gene primers. TCRdb keeps only in-frame clones here, not all; method: immunoSEQ multiplex PCR. The DNA was the basis for D and trimming; V, J and clone size are from that table. The table records some 100,000 clones, about 89% of them present only once. Looked up from germline, CDR1 is MNHEY and CDR2 is SVGAGI. The CDR3 has 13 amino acids. V was clipped by 0 bases and J by 8 bases, with 10 bases between them.

The rearrangement joins TRBV6-5 to TRBJ1-2; D unclear. The sample taken for sequencing was peripheral blood. This clonotype was sampled from a man in his fifties with acute or convalescent COVID-19. CDR3 region: CASSYSRTGGYTF. Here the CDR3 DNA reads TGTGCCAGCAGTTACTCCCGAACGGGGGGCTACACCTTC.